Shown below are 21 T cell receptor beta chains from a single sample sequenced in a study of blood T cell repertoires in COVID-19. Clones were sequenced by immunoSEQ multiplex PCR, and TCRdb holds only the in-frame ones, with some missing. Of some 180,000 clones detected, 60% to 85% appear once; the ten largest clones hold roughly 8.6%. Sequencing was performed on peripheral blood. The receptors shown here come from a woman in her fifties or sixties with active or convalescent COVID-19.

The gene calls are TRBV7-8 and TRBJ2-3; no clear D gene. This CDR3 has 16 amino acids. V dropped 1 base and J dropped 0 bases, with 11 bases sitting between them. Germline V CDR1 and CDR2: SGHVS, FQNEAQ. The CDR3 spells CASSLVESYSTDTQYF. The CDR3 region has the DNA TGTGCCAGCAGCTTAGTAGAGTCTTATAGCACAGATACGCAGTATTTT.

In this sample, this clone turned up once. At one end the junction does not follow the germline gene, possibly because of a read error. The chain joins TRBV7-6 to TRBJ2-7; 9 nucleotides agree with TRBD1. Germline V lookup: CDR1 SGHVS, CDR2 FNYEAQ. This CDR3 is 14 amino acids long. CDR3 DNA sequence: TGTGCCGGCAGCTTTGGGACAGGGTCCTACGAGCAGTACTTC. This encodes CAGSFGTGSYEQYF. The variable domain in full, completed from reference TRBV7-6 and TRBJ2-7, reads GAGVSQSPRYKVTKRGQDVALRCDPISGHVSLYWYRQALGQGPEFLTYFNYEAQQDKSGLPNDRFSAERPEGSISTLTIQRTEQRDSAMYRCAGSFGTGSYEQYFGPGTRLTVT.

The rearrangement links TRBV9 to TRBJ2-3, with 15 bases fitting TRBD2. In germline, CDR1 is SGDLS, CDR2 YYNGEE. V lost 3 bases, J lost 4 bases, and 3 bases stayed unmatched. This CDR3 region has 16 residues. CDR3 protein: CASSGTSGGAADTQYF. The CDR3 DNA reads as TGTGCCAGCAGCGGGACTAGCGGGGGGGCAGCAGATACGCAGTATTTT.

The chain uses TRBV28 and TRBJ2-7; 12 bases are shared with TRBD2. J was trimmed by 2 bases and V by 6 bases; bases with no gene match: 5. The CDR3 loop spans 15 amino acids. Germline loops: CDR1 MDHEN, CDR2 SYDVKM. The CDR3 DNA follows: TGTGCCAGCAGCGCCCGGACTAGCGGGACCTACGAGCAGTACTTC. Translation gives CASSARTSGTYEQYF.

This clone occurred once. J is TRBJ2-7 and V is TRBV7-9, with 9 bases matching TRBD1. The CDR3 is 14 amino acids. Per germline, CDR1 SEHNR and CDR2 FQNEAQ (reference sequence). V was pared by 2 bases and J by 7 bases, with 6 bases of the junction left unmatched. The CDR3 protein is CASSLWTGDGEQYF. The CDR3 DNA reads TGTGCCAGCAGCTTATGGACAGGGGATGGTGAGCAGTACTTC.

This chain connects TRBV7-9 to TRBJ2-7; TRBD1 matches at 9 bases. This CDR3 has 17 residues. CDR1 and CDR2 from the germline V gene are SEHNR and FQNEAQ (reference sequence). J was trimmed by 2 bases and V by 2 bases; bases with no gene match: 10. In DNA, the CDR3 is TGTGCCAGCAGCTTAAGGGGTCCGGGACAGGGAACCTACGAGCAGTACTTC. It translates to CASSLRGPGQGTYEQYF.

The chain couples TRBV7-2 to TRBJ1-2; TRBD1 might be the D (5 bases). The CDR3 spans 14 residues. Trimming cost V 5 bases and J 4 bases, with 14 bases left between them. Germline V CDR1 and CDR2: SGHTA, FQGNSA. CDR3: CASSPRGGSYGYTF. CDR3 in DNA: TGTGCCAGCAGCCCAAGGGGAGGCAGCTATGGCTACACCTTC. The full variable domain, its missing parts supplied by reference TRBV7-2 and TRBJ1-2, is GAGVSQSPSNKVTEKGKDVELRCDPISGHTALYWYRQSLGQGLEFLIYFQGNSAPDKSGLPSDRFSAERTGGSVSTLTIQRTQQEDSAVYLCASSPRGGSYGYTFGSGTRLTVV.

The chain is built from TRBV28 and TRBJ2-6; D is unresolved. CDR1 is MDHEN, CDR2 SYDVKM, per germline. V lost 5 bases and J 2 bases, leaving 16 bases between the germline ends. There are 17 residues in the CDR3. The CDR3 loop is CASSPLFRETGANVLTF. CDR3 sequence (DNA): TGTGCCAGCAGTCCGCTCTTCCGAGAAACTGGGGCCAACGTCCTGACTTTC.

The CDR3 DNA sequence: TGTGCCAGCAGCTTAGTAGGGACTAGCAATGAGCAGTTCTTC. This codes for CASSLVGTSNEQFF. The chain has TRBV11-3 and TRBJ2-1, with 8 bases that match TRBD2. Germline V lookup: CDR1 SGHNT, CDR2 YENEEA. V dropped 1 base and J dropped 6; count of bases not matched to a gene: 2. The CDR3 length is 14 residues.

This clone came up once. V gene TRBV5-1 combines with J gene TRBJ2-3, with a tentative D call TRBD1 (6 bases). This CDR3 is 14 amino acids long. V lost 2 bases and J lost 4, with 11 bases in between. Germline lookup yields CDR1 SGHRS and CDR2 YFSETQ. The CDR3 nucleotides are TGCGCCAGCAGCTTTCGGCAGGGGCCAGATACGCAGTATTTT. As protein: CASSFRQGPDTQYF. The full variable domain, completed using reference TRBV5-1 and TRBJ2-3, is KAGVTQTPRYLIKTRGQQVTLSCSPISGHRSVSWYQQTPGQGLQFLFEYFSETQRNKGNFPGRFSGRQFSNSRSEMNVSTLELGDSALYLCASSFRQGPDTQYFGPGTRLTVL.

The chain has TRBV5-1 and TRBJ2-7; D gene unclear. V gave up 3 bases and J gave up 0 bases, with 10 bases separating them. Germline V gives CDR1 SGHRS, CDR2 YFSETQ. CDR3 size: 14 residues. The CDR3 bases are TGCGCCAGCAGCTCTACGCCAAGCTCCTACGAGCAGTACTTC. Encoded protein: CASSSTPSSYEQYF.

This clone was seen a few times. This rearrangement joins TRBV30 to TRBJ2-7, with D possibly matching TRBD2 (6 bases). Germline values: CDR1 GTSNPN, CDR2 SVGIG (reference sequence). This CDR3 spans 12 amino acids. The V end lost 0 bases, the J end lost 7 bases, and 10 bases lay between the germline ends. The CDR3 loop reads CAWSVGRTEQYF. For the CDR3, the DNA is TGTGCCTGGAGTGTGGGGAGGACAGAGCAGTACTTC.

The chain employs TRBV7-3 and TRBJ1-1, with D possibly matching TRBD1 (6 bases). CDR1 and CDR2 from the germline V gene are SGHTA and FQGTGA. The ends were cut back, 5 bases at V and 3 bases at J, with 16 bases in the middle. There are 15 residues in the CDR3. CDR3 DNA: TGTGCCAGCAGCCCAGAACAGGGAAGGTACACTGAAGCTTTCTTT. It codes for CASSPEQGRYTEAFF.

The chain links TRBV6-6 to TRBJ1-5; tentatively, D is TRBD1 (5 bases). The CDR3 loop spans 14 amino acids. Trimming stripped 7 bases from V and 5 bases from J, with 15 bases between. The germline gives CDR1 MNHNY, CDR2 SVGAGI (reference sequence). The chain's CDR3 is CASTGSGGDQPQHF. As DNA, the CDR3 is TGTGCCAGCACCGGATCCGGGGGGGATCAGCCCCAGCATTTT.

The chain is built from TRBV5-5 and TRBJ2-2, with 11 bases that match TRBD2. Germline V CDR1 and CDR2: SGHKS, YYEKEE (reference sequence). CDR3 length: 16 amino acids. V was clipped by 0 bases and J by 5 bases; unmatched bases: 3. The CDR3: CASSLALAGGTGELFF. Here the CDR3 DNA reads TGTGCCAGCAGCTTGGCCCTAGCGGGAGGAACCGGGGAGCTGTTTTTT.

In this sample, this clone turned up a few times. The J gene is TRBJ2-5, the V gene TRBV7-2, with unresolved D. Trimming took off 5 bases at V and 2 bases at J, with 15 bases between the two ends. The CDR3 covers 15 residues. Germline V gives CDR1 SGHTA, CDR2 FQGNSA. CDR3 loop: CASSPPVTQQETQYF. Here the CDR3 DNA reads TGTGCCAGCAGCCCCCCTGTAACTCAACAAGAGACCCAGTACTTC.

In this sample, this clone turned up a few times. The rearrangement uses TRBV6-1 and TRBJ2-5, with TRBD1 matching over 8 bases. V dropped 2 bases and J dropped 7; count of bases not matched to a gene: 12. There are 16 residues in the CDR3. Germline CDR1 and CDR2: MNHNS and SASEGT. The CDR3 coding sequence is TGTGCCAGCAGTGAATCCTGGACAGGGCCCAGGGGGACCCAGTACTTC. It encodes CASSESWTGPRGTQYF.

V gene TRBV5-4 combines with J gene TRBJ2-7; 11 bases fit TRBD2. CDR1 and CDR2 (germline): SGHNT, YYREEE (reference sequence). The CDR3 is 17 amino acids. V lost 4 bases and J lost 2; bases outside the gene matches: 11. CDR3 nucleotides: TGTGCCAGCAGCCCGGGACTAGCGGCAAAGCCACCCTACGAGCAGTACTTC. Translated, it gives CASSPGLAAKPPYEQYF.

The chain couples TRBV7-9 to TRBJ2-2, with D possibly being TRBD2 (5 bases). CDR3 length equals 16 residues. CDR1 is SEHNR, CDR2 FQNEAQ, per germline (reference sequence). Trimming took 0 bases from V and 4 from J, leaving 12 bases between them. For the CDR3, the DNA is TGTGCCAGCAGCTTAGCGGGAGCGGTGGGCACCGGGGAGCTGTTTTTT. Protein: CASSLAGAVGTGELFF.

V is TRBV4-2 and J is TRBJ2-3; tentatively, D is TRBD2 (5 bases). V dropped 0 bases and J dropped 9 bases, with 13 bases sitting between them. This CDR3 has 14 amino acids. In germline, CDR1 is LGHNA, CDR2 YNFKEQ. For the CDR3, the DNA is TGTGCCAGCAGCCAAGATTCCGGGGTAGCGACGCAGTATTTT. Translated, it gives CASSQDSGVATQYF.

The J gene is TRBJ1-1, the V gene TRBV6-5; D unclear. Germline assignment: CDR1 MNHEY and CDR2 SVGAGI. V was clipped by 4 bases and J by 1 base, with 10 bases between them. This CDR3 spans 14 amino acids. CDR3 in amino acids: CASSFGRANTEAFF. CDR3 bases: TGTGCCAGCAGTTTCGGGAGGGCGAACACTGAAGCTTTCTTT.